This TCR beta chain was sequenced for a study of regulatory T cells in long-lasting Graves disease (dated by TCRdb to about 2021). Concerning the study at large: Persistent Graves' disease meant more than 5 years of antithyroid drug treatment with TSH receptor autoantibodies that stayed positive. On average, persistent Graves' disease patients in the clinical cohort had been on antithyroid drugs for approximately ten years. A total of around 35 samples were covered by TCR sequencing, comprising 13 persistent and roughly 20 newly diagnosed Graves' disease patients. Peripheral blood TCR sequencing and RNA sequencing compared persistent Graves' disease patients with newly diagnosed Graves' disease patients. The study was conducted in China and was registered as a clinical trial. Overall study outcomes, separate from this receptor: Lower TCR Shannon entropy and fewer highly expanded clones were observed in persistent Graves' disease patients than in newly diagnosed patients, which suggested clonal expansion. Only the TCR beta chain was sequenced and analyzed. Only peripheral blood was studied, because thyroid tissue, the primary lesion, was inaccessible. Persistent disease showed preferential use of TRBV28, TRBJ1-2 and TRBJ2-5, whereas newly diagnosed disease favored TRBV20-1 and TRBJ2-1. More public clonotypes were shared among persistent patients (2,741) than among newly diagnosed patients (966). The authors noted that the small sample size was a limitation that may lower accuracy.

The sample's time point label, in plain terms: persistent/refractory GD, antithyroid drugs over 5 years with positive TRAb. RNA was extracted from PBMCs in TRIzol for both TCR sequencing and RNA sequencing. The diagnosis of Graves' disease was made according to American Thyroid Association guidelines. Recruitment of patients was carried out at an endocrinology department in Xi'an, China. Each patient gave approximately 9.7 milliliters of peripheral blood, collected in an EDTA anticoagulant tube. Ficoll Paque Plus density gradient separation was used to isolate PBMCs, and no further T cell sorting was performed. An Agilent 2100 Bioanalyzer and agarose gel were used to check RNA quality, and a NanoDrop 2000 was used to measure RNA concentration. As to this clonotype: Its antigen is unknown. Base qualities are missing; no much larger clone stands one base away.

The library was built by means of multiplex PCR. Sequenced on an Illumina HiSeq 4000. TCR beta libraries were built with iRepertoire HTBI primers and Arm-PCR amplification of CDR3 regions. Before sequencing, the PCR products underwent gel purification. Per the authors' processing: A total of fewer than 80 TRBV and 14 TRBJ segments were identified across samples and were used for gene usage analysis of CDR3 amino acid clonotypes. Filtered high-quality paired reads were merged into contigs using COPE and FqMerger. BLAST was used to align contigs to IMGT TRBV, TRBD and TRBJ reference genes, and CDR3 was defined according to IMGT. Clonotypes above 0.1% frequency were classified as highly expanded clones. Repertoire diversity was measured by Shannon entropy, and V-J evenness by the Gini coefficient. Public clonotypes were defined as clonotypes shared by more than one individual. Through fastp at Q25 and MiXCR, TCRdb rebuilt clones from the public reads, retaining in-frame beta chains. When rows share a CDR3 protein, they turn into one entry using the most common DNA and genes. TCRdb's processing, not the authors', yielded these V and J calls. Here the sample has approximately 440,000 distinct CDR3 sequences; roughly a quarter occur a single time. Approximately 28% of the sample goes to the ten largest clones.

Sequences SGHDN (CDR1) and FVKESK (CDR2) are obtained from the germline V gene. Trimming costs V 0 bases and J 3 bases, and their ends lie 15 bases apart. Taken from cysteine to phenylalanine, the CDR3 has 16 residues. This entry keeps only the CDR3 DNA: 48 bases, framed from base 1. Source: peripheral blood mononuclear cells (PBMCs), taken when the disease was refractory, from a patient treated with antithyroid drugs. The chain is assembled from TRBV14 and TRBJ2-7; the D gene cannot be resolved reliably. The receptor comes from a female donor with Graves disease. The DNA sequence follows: TGTGCCAGCAGCCAAGACCAAGGGTCCCCCCTCTACGAGCAGTACTTC. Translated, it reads CASSQDQGSPLYEQYF.